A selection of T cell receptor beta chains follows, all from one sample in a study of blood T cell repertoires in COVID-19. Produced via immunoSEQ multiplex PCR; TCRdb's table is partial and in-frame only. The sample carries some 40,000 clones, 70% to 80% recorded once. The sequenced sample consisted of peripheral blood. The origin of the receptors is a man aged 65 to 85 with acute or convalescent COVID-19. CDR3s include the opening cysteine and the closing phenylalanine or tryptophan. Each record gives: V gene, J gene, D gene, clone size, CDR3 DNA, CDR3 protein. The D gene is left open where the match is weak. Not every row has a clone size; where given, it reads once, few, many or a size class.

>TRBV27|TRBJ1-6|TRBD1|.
TGTGCCAGCAGTTTAGGGACAGCTTCACCCCTCCACTTT
CASSLGTASPLHF
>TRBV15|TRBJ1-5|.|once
TGTGCCACCAGCAGAGATCGGGAGGGCCATCAGCCCCAGCATTTT
CATSRDREGHQPQHF
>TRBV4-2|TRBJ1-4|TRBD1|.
TGTGCCAGCAGCCACGGACAGGGGCTAGAAAAACTGTTTTTT
CASSHGQGLEKLFF
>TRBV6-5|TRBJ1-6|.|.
TGTGCCAGCAGTATTGGGGACACCTATAATTCACCCCTCCACTTT
CASSIGDTYNSPLHF
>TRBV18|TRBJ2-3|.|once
TGTGCCAGCTCACCTGGGCGAACAGATACGCAGTATTTT
CASSPGRTDTQYF
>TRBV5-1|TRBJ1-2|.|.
TGCGCCAGCAGCTTGGATTACTGGAGAAACTATGGCTACACCTTC
CASSLDYWRNYGYTF
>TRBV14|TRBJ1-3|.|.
TGTGCCAGCAGCCAAGATATTCCCGGAAACACCATATATTTT
CASSQDIPGNTIYF
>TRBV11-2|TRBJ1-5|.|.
TGTGCCAGCAGTTCCCAGGGGCGAGCAAATCAGCCCCAGCATTTT
CASSSQGRANQPQHF
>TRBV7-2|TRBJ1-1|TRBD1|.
TGTGCCAACAGCTCTAGACAGGGTATTAGTAGGACTGAAGCTTTCTTT
CANSSRQGISRTEAFF
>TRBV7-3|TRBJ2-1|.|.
TGTGCCAGCAGCTTAACACGGGCGGGATCTGTGCATGAGCAGTTCTTC
CASSLTRAGSVHEQFF
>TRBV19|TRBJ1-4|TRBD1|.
TGTGCCAGCCGGGACAGAGATAATGAAAAACTGTTTTTT
CASRDRDNEKLFF
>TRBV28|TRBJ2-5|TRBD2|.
TGTGCCAGCGGACTAGCGGGGGGGCTCGGAGAGACCCAGTACTTC
CASGLAGGLGETQYF
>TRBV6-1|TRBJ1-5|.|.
TGTGCCAGCAGTGCGGGGGAGGGGACGAGGAATCAGCCCCAGCATTTT
CASSAGEGTRNQPQHF
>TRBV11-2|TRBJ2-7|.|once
TGTGCCAGCAGCCCCAGTCGCAACGAGCAGTACTTC
CASSPSRNEQYF
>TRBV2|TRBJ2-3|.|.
TGTGCCAGCAGATGGGCGGACACTAGCACAGATACGCAGTATTTT
CASRWADTSTDTQYF
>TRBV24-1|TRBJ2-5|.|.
TGTGCCACCAGTGATCCCGGGTCCGAAGAGACCCAGTACTTC
CATSDPGSEETQYF
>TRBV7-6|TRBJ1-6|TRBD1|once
TGTGCCAGCAGTCCCGGACAGGGTAATAATTCACCCCTCCACTTT
CASSPGQGNNSPLHF
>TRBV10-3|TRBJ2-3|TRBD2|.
TGTGCCATCAGTCTAGCGGGGGGCGTAACAGATACGCAGTATTTT
CAISLAGGVTDTQYF
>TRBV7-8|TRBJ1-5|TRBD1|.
TGTGCCAGCAGCGTCACAGGGGGCTTGAGTCAGCCCCAGCATTTT
CASSVTGGLSQPQHF
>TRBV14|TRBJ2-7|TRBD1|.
TGTGCCAGCAGCCCACACAGGGGTGGACGGGAGCAGTACTTC
CASSPHRGGREQYF
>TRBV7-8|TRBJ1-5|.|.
TGTGCCAGCAGCTCCTACAGGGAAAGTCAGCCCCAGCATTTT
CASSSYRESQPQHF
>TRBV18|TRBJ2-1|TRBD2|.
TGTGCCAGCTCACCGGAGCCTAGCGGGGGTGAGCAGTTCTTC
CASSPEPSGGEQFF
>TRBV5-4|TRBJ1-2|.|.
TGTGCCAGCAGCTCGGACAGCTATGGCTACACCTTC
CASSSDSYGYTF
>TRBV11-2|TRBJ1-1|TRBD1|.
TGTGCCAGCAGCCTCGTGGACAGGGCGAACACTGAAGCTTTCTTT
CASSLVDRANTEAFF
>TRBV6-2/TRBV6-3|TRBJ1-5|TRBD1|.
TGTGCCAGCAGTTACACCGGACAGGGCAATCAGCCCCAGCATTTT
CASSYTGQGNQPQHF
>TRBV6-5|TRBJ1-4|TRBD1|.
TGTGCCAGCAGGCAGACAGGGGGGCGTGAAAAACTGTTTTTT
CASRQTGGREKLFF
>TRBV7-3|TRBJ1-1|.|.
TGTGCCAGCAGCTCCGACGGACAGAAAAACACTGAAGCTTTCTTT
CASSSDGQKNTEAFF
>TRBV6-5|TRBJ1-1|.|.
TGTGCCAGCAGAAGACAGTTTGAAGCTTTCTTT
CASRRQFEAFF
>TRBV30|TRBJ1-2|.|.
TGTGCCTGGAGGACCCTCGGGGGCTACACCTTC
CAWRTLGGYTF
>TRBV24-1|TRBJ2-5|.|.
TGTGCCACCAGTGAGGGGACACCCCAAGAGACCCAGTACTTC
CATSEGTPQETQYF
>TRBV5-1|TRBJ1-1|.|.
TGCGCCAGCAGCTTGGAGGGGAGAGGGGGCACTGAAGCTTTCTTT
CASSLEGRGGTEAFF
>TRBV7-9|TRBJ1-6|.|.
TGTGCCAGCAGCTCTGCTCGGGGCTATAATTCACCCCTCCACTTT
CASSSARGYNSPLHF
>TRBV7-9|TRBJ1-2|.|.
TGTGCCAGCAGTACCCGGGACACCATAACCTATGGCTACACCTTC
CASSTRDTITYGYTF
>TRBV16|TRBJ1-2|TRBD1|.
TGTGCCAGCAGCCAGCAGACAGGGATTTATGGCTACACCTTC
CASSQQTGIYGYTF
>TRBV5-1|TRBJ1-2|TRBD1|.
TGCGCCAGCAGCTCCGGGACAGCCGGCTACACCTTC
CASSSGTAGYTF
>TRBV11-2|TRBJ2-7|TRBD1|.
TGTGCCAGCAGCTTAGATGGGGACAGGTATCTCTACGAGCAGTACTTC
CASSLDGDRYLYEQYF
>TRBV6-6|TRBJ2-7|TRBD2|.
TGTGCCAGCAGTTCCTCTAGCGGGCCAAGGGTAGAGCAGTACTTC
CASSSSSGPRVEQYF
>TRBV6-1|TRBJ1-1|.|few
TGTGCCAGCAGGCTACCCGGGGAGAACACTGAAGCTTTCTTT
CASRLPGENTEAFF
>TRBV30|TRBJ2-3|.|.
TGTGCCTGGGCTGTTGGACATAACACAGATACGCAGTATTTT
CAWAVGHNTDTQYF
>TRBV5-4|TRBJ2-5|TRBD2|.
TGTGCCAGCAGCCCCTACCGGGACTATAAAGAGACCCAGTACTTC
CASSPYRDYKETQYF